At least ten counts were recorded for the clone carrying this T cell receptor (beta chain). Genomic DNA, the template, was used for profiling of the TCR beta VDJ and CDR3. TCRdb passed the reads through MiXCR, listing each CDR3 protein once. The sample records about 150,000 distinct CDR3 sequences, about 54% being singletons. Only patients with CD8+CD57+ cell expansion on flow cytometry were chosen for sequencing. Each patient carried a diagnosis of severe acquired aplastic anemia. This entry comes from a study of CD8+CD57+ T cells in acquired aplastic anemia. In germline, CDR1 is DFQATT, CDR2 SNEGSKA (reference sequence). This CDR3 spans 16 amino acids. The V and J ends lost 1 base and 0 bases, in that order; junction bases with no gene match: 8.

The chain couples TRBV20-1 to TRBJ2-7; 8 bases align to TRBD2. The source is a human donor with aplastic anemia. Sequencing was done on a sample of sorted CD4+, CD8+, or CD8+CD57+ T cells (not recorded which) from PBMCs. The CDR3 reads CSARGVAGISSYEQYF. CDR3 bases: TGCAGTGCTAGAGGGGTAGCGGGGATAAGCTCCTACGAGCAGTACTTC.